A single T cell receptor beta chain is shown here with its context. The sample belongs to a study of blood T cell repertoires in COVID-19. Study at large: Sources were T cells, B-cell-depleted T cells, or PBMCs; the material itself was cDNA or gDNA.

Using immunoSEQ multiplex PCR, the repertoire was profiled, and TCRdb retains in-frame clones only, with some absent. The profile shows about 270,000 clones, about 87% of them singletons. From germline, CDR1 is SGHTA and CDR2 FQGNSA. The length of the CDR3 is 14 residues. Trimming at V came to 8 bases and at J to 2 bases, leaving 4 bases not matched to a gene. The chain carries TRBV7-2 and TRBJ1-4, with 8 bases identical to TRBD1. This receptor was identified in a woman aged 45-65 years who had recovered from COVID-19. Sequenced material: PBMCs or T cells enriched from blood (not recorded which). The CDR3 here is CASGDRGTNEKLFF. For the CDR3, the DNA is TGTGCCAGCGGAGACAGGGGCACTAATGAAAAACTGTTTTTT.